This TCR beta chain was sequenced for a study of blood T cells in healthy people across ages (dated by TCRdb to between 2014 and 2017). Turning to the overall study: In model experiments, template switching captured about one uniquely barcoded TCR beta cDNA molecule for every two T cells. For two donors (one aged 18 to 30 and one aged 80 or older), the study analyzed two additional independent replicas of 1 million unique cDNA reads from the same blood draw. The donors were split into four age groups: young (average about 16 years), middle-aged (around 37), aged (62) and long-lived (approximately 80). Age-related changes in TCR beta repertoire diversity were measured in the study by deep sequencing normalized with unique cDNA molecular identifiers. To avoid experimental bias, donors of different ages were distributed randomly across sequencing lanes. What the work shows at the level of the full study, not this receptor alone: As age increased, observed TCR beta diversity per million T cells dropped in a roughly linear way, and a significant reduction was already evident by age 40. The long-lived group showed more naive CD4+ T cells, fewer expanded clones and increased TCR diversity than the aged group, suggesting age selection. Estimates of total diversity based on one million sequenced T cells were considered lower bounds and underestimates. Since profiling was done on bulk unsorted PBMCs, naive and antigen-experienced compartments could not be conclusively compared. A strong correlation was found between observed TCR beta diversity and the percentage of naive T cells measured by flow cytometry. Because donor CMV infection status was unknown, age-related changes in expanded clonotypes were potentially confounded.

Of note for this clonotype: The antigen it recognizes is unknown. Qualities for individual bases were not recorded, and no much larger clone is one base off.

The library was prepared using 5' RACE. TCRdb shows the sequencer as Illumina HiSeq 2500. The second PCR ran for roughly 7 to 11 cycles and used a J-beta primer mix along with a sample-barcoded 5' primer. A template-switch 5' adaptor carrying 12 random nucleotides introduced a unique molecular identifier onto each TCR beta cDNA molecule. Each sample yielded at least 2.5 million CDR3-containing paired-end reads. The Mint cDNA synthesis kit, primed by a TRBC-specific oligonucleotide, was used to synthesize first-strand cDNA from all RNA. All cDNA was treated with uracil-DNA glycosylase and then went through a first 18-cycle PCR with the universal primers M1SS and BC2_uni_R. In the original analysis: Each sample was normalized by randomly selecting 1 million high-quality reads, each carrying a distinct molecular identifier. Reads sharing molecular identifiers were discarded rather than binned into consensus sequences. MiTCR, set to a Q25 quality threshold and the strictest error-elimination algorithm, was used for CDR3 identification, clonotype clustering and error correction. Lower-bound total TCR beta diversity was estimated with a nonparametric unseen species model using Euler transformation. TCRdb reworked the public reads: Q25 trimming with fastp, MiXCR clone assembly, productive beta chains retained. Rows are combined by CDR3 protein, so each entry shows the most common genes and DNA. TCRdb's processing, not the authors' own work, is the source of the V and J calls. This sample is represented by about 1.1 million distinct CDR3 sequences; roughly two fifths of them were singletons. The ten largest clones represent roughly 13% of the sample.

The germline V gene encodes CDR1 MNHNY and CDR2 SVGAGI (reference sequence). Trimming removed 5 bases from V and 5 bases from J, leaving 15 bases between the germline ends. The CDR3 spans 14 residues, from the cysteine through the phenylalanine. Kept here is only the CDR3 DNA, which spans 42 bases and is read in frame from base 1. The 39 donors, aged roughly 6 to 100 years, were systemically healthy Caucasian individuals from Russia. Each donor gave 9.5 to 10 milliliters of peripheral blood, drawn into EDTA-treated Vacutainer tubes. Ficoll-Paque density-gradient centrifugation was used to isolate PBMCs, with at least 7 million per sample. Total RNA, at least 5.5 micrograms per sample, was extracted from PBMCs with Trizol reagent. For every donor, an aliquot of PBMCs went through flow cytometry to measure the percentages of naive CD45RAhigh/CD27high T cells.

The chain is encoded by TRBV6-6 joined to TRBJ1-2; the D gene is possibly TRBD1, with 5 bases matching. The origin of this receptor is a man aged 18 to 30 in good health. Source material: blood. The DNA reads as follows: TGTGCCAGCAGTCCCAGGGAGGCCACTTATGGCTACACCTTC. Its product reads: CASSPREATYGYTF.